This T cell receptor beta chain derives from a study of shared clonotypes between healthy human individuals (dated by TCRdb to 2019 to 2021). About the investigation overall: Two women and a few men aged 18 to 49 years were included in the cohort. Per donor, three plates each were used for CD4 naive and CD4 memory, two for CD8 naive, and one for CD8 memory. To estimate repertoire size and how much clonotype sharing occurs between individuals, the study deeply sequenced the blood TCR repertoires of 5 or 6 healthy adults. To increase sequencing depth and limit assay-specific biases, different laboratories used diverse techniques to prepare libraries and sequence TCR repertoires. Leukapheresis yielded between about 0.94 and 8.9 billion PBMCs per donor.

In the case of this clone: The antigen this receptor binds is unknown. One base away there is no much larger clone; base qualities are not given. In the same sample, other DNA sequences code for this CDR3.

For CDR1 and CDR2, the germline V gene (reference sequence) lists MNHEY and SMNVEV. V drops 0 bases and J drops 3 bases, leaving 6 bases in between. Counted from cysteine to phenylalanine, this CDR3 has 14 amino acids. Of the read, only the CDR3 DNA is kept; its 42 bases are in frame from base 1. Using the deep immunoSEQ assay, TCR CDR3 regions were amplified from genomic DNA by multiplex PCR. Extracted genomic DNA from each cell subset was distributed evenly across all wells of several immunoSEQ 96-well plates, and each plate was treated as a replicate. For sorted subsets, around 0.2 ug of genomic DNA, equivalent to roughly 30,000 T cell genomes, went into each replicate PCR. Purified libraries were measured with a Qubit 3.0 fluorometer, size-checked on a Bioanalyzer 2100, and measured again with the KAPA Library Quantification kit. Every immunoSEQ 96-well plate was sequenced on a dedicated single-read 150-cycle Illumina NextSeq 550 flow cell. In the authors' own workflow: Because the immunoSEQ output held only junctional sequences and lacked quality scores, the filtering could not match the filtering applied to full-length reads. To assign V/J genes and CDR3, sequences were annotated against IMGT germline references using PyIR, a Python wrapper for IgBLAST v1.9. Reads were removed for weak V/J assignments (E-value above 1e-6), missing CDR3, stop codons, out-of-frame junctions, or ambiguous translated residues. A V3J clonotype was defined by an identical inferred V gene, J gene, and CDR3 amino acid sequence. Percentage overlap between repertoires was calculated by dividing the number of shared unique clonotypes by the size of the smaller repertoire. Three approaches were used to assess repertoire richness: RTK rarefaction, the Chao1 estimator, and Recon v2.1 estimates of unobserved clonotypes. For all TCRbeta clonotypes obtained by the gDNA method from a few donors, generation probabilities were computed with OLGA. The source is immuneACCESS, and TCRdb retained only in-frame sequences with V and J called. Part of the clones is not carried over; for the studies checked, unresolved V genes explain less than half of this, and the remainder is unexplained. V and J calls and clone size are those listed in that table; D and trimming were worked out from the DNA. In all, the sample holds some 2,000,000 clones, and about 95% of those were seen once. The ten biggest clones cover 0.85% to 1.2% of the sample.

Study-wide findings and limitations: The small number of donors limited the genetic and exposure-history diversity represented. Clonotypes shared by all four sorted-subset donors showed higher generation probabilities than non-shared clonotypes. Approximately 4.8% of naive CD4, 3.5% of naive CD8, 2.3% of memory CD4, and 0.35% to 0.5% of memory CD8 clonotypes were shared across a few donors. Based on pairwise subsampling, the degree of clonotype sharing among donors was expected to be affected by sequencing depth. Sampling was limited to blood, and TCR repertoires in tissue likely differ from TCR repertoires in blood. Rarefaction of sorted-subset datasets indicated incomplete sequencing despite the large sequencing depth. Estimated clonotype richness was generally larger for naive than for memory subsets.

CD8 naive samples were CD45RO-negative cells positively selected for CCR7, giving a CD45RA+CCR7+ population that excluded TemRA cells. The donors were healthy, HIV-negative adults who had no recently reported acute infections or vaccinations. All donors were Caucasian adults living in Nashville, Tennessee, USA. Blood was collected by leukapheresis, and PBMCs were isolated by Ficoll-Histopaque density gradient centrifugation and then cryopreserved in liquid nitrogen vapor phase. Purity and quantity of every magnetically sorted T cell population were checked by analytical flow cytometry. Genomic DNA was isolated from every sorted fraction and measured by UV absorbance on a Nanodrop 2000c.

Recombination joined TRBV27 with TRBJ1-5, and the D gene may be TRBD1, 5 bases matching. The specimen was naive CD8+ T cells sorted from blood. The sample's cell subset or site label, decoded: CD45RA+CCR7+. The sequence was collected from a man aged 18-30 years in good health. The nucleotide sequence reads as follows: TGTGCCAGCAGTTTATCGGGGACCAATCAGCCCCAGCATTTT. It is translated as CASSLSGTNQPQHF.